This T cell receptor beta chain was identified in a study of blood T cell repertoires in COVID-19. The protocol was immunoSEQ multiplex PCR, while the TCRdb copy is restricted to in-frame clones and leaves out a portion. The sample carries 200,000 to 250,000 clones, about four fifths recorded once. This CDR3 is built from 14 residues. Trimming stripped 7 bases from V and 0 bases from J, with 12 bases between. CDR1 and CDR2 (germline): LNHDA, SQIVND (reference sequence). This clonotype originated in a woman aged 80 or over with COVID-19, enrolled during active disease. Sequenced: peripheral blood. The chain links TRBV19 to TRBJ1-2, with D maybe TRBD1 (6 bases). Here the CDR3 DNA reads TGTGCCAGTACCGGGACAAGAGCTAACTATGGCTACACCTTC. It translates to CASTGTRANYGYTF.